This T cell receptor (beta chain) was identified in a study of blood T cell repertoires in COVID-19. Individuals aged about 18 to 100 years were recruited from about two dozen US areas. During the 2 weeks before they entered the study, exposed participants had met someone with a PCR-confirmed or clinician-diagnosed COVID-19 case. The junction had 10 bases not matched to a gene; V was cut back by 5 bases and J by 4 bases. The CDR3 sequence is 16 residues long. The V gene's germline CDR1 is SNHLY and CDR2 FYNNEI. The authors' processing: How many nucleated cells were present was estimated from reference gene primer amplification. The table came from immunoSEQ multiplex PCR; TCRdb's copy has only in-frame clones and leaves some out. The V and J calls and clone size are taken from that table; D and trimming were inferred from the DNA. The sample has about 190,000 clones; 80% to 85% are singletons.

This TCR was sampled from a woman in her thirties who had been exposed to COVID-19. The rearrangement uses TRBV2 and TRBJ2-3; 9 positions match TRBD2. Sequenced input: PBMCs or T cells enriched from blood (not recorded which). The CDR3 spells CASSPFGGGEADTQYF. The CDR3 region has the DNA TGTGCCAGCAGTCCTTTTGGCGGGGGGGAAGCAGATACGCAGTATTTT.